Each of the 21 T cell receptor beta chains below was sequenced from the same sample in a study of T cell clonality in common variable immunodeficiency. Profiled with immunoSEQ multiplex PCR; TCRdb holds only in-frame clones, not every one. The sample was found to contain tens of thousands of clones, and every one recurs. Input material: peripheral blood mononuclear cells. The receptors were sampled from a person between 18 and 70 years old in good health.

This clone was recorded at least ten times. The read terminates 3 residues before the CDR3 end, so the remaining end is supplied by the germline J gene. The chain uses TRBV20-1 and TRBJ2-5; D might be TRBD1 (5 bases). Germline V gene lookup returns CDR1 DFQATT and CDR2 SNEGSKA (reference sequence). The ends were cut back, 6 bases at V and 4 bases at J, with 15 bases in the middle. This CDR3 spans 13 amino acids. The CDR3 loop reads CSARRQTSETQYF. The part of the CDR3 DNA that was read is TGCAGTGCGAGGCGACAGACTTCAGAGACC.

Many counts were recorded for this clone. The sequence runs out 3 residues before the end of the CDR3; the remainder is reconstructed from the germline J gene. The V gene is TRBV5-1, the J gene TRBJ1-1, with 7 bases matching TRBD1. Germline V gives CDR1 SGHRS, CDR2 YFSETQ. J gave up 7 bases and V 1 base, and 10 bases lay outside the gene matches. This CDR3 contains 15 residues. The CDR3 bases that were read are TGCGCCAGCAGCTTGAAACCAGGGGGTTCGATTGAA. Its translation: CASSLKPGGSIE. The CDR3 reads in full as CASSLKPGGSIEAFF.

This clone was counted ten times or more. The read ends 3 residues before the CDR3 terminus; that terminus is restored from the germline J gene. The chain is built from TRBV6-4 and TRBJ2-2; D is possibly TRBD2 (5 bases). Germline V gives CDR1 MRHNA, CDR2 SNTAGT. This CDR3 has 13 amino acids. V was trimmed by 2 bases and J by 6 bases, leaving 7 bases between them. The CDR3 loop reads CASSDGGSGELFF. The CDR3 DNA, read in part, is TGTGCCAGCAGTGACGGCGGGTCCGGGGAG.

This clone was recorded many times. The sequenced CDR3 bases are TGTGCCAGCAGCTTTAGACAGGGGGGAAATTCACCC. Translating it yields CASSFRQGGNSP. The complete CDR3 protein is CASSFRQGGNSPLHF. The chain recombines TRBV5-8 with TRBJ1-6; 9 bases are shared with TRBD1. Read sequence stops 3 residues before the CDR3 end, and the germline J gene provides the missing end. The CDR3 is 15 residues long. Trimming at V came to 2 bases and at J to 7 bases, leaving 4 bases not matched to a gene. Germline assignment: CDR1 SGHTS and CDR2 YDEGEE.

This clone was observed at least ten times. The read ends 3 residues shy of where the CDR3 ends; the end is completed using the germline J gene. This rearrangement joins TRBV6-4 to TRBJ2-3, with a possible D match to TRBD2 (5 bases). The V gene's germline CDR1 is MRHNA and CDR2 SNTAGT. The V end lost 2 bases, the J end lost 0 bases, and 15 bases lay between the germline ends. The CDR3 totals 17 residues. The part of the CDR3 DNA that was read is TGTGCCAGCAGTGACCCGCGGGCCCCCCTTAGCACAGATACG. As protein: CASSDPRAPLSTDT. In full, the CDR3 reads CASSDPRAPLSTDTQYF.

In this sample, this clone turned up many times. One end of the junction does not line up with germline, which may come from a read error. The read falls 3 residues short of the CDR3 end, and the missing part is taken from the germline J gene. V usage is TRBV4-2 and J usage is TRBJ2-7, with 7 bases lining up with TRBD2. The CDR3 has 14 residues. The germline gives CDR1 LGHNA, CDR2 YNFKEQ. The CDR3 loop reads CASSQSLAAYEQYF. Incomplete CDR3 DNA: TGCGCCAGCAGCCAGTCCCTAGCGGCCTACGAG.

This clone was detected ten times or more. The read comes to an end 3 residues before the CDR3 does, leaving the germline J gene to fill in the end. The chain is built from TRBV7-3 and TRBJ2-2; the match to TRBD1 covers 9 bases. The CDR3 contains 14 residues. With V trimmed by 5 bases and J by 6 bases, 4 bases remained unmatched. Germline loops: CDR1 SGHTA, CDR2 FQGTGA. The CDR3 loop reads CASSPRQGAGELFF. The DNA read from the CDR3 is TGTGCCAGCAGCCCCCGACAGGGGGCCGGGGAG. Full variable domain (remainder filled in from reference TRBV7-3 and TRBJ2-2): GAGVSQTPSNKVTEKGKYVELRCDPISGHTALYWYRQSLGQGPEFLIYFQGTGAADDSGLPNDRFFAVRPEGSVSTLKIQRTERGDSAVYLCASSPRQGAGELFFGEGSRLTVL.

There are many counts of this clone. CDR3 DNA (partial): TGTGCCAGCAGTTCTACCAATCCGGAGACC. Encoded protein: CASSSTNPET. The whole CDR3 reads CASSSTNPETQYF. The V and J genes are TRBV28 and TRBJ2-5; no firm D call. The read is 3 residues too short to cover the CDR3 end, so that end is filled in from the germline J gene. Germline V gene sequence: CDR1 MDHEN, CDR2 SYDVKM. This CDR3 has 13 amino acids. The V end was cut by 4 bases, the J end by 5 bases, with 11 bases between. Full variable domain (outside the CDR3, taken from reference TRBV28 and TRBJ2-5): DVKVTQSSRYLVKRTGEKVFLECVQDMDHENMFWYRQDPGLGLRLIYFSYDVKMKEKGDIPEGYSVSREKKERFSLILESASTNQTSMYLCASSSTNPETQYFGPGTRLLVL.

On this clone itself: The read terminates 3 residues before the CDR3 end, so the remaining end is supplied by the germline J gene. The chain combines TRBV20-1 with TRBJ2-7, with a tentative D call TRBD1 (5 bases). The germline CDR1 and CDR2 sequences are DFQATT and SNEGSKA (reference sequence). There are 11 residues in the CDR3. The CDR3 loop is CSPTDSHEQYF. The CDR3 bases that were read are TGCAGCCCGACAGATTCCCACGAG.

This clone was seen at least ten times. The CDR3 end falls 3 residues outside the read, so it is completed with the germline J gene. The chain uses TRBV5-6 and TRBJ1-2, with D perhaps matching TRBD1 (6 bases). Between the trimmed V and J ends, which lost 4 bases and 0 bases, there was a span of 7 bases. CDR1 SGHDT and CDR2 YYEEEE come from the germline V gene. CDR3 size: 13 residues. The sequenced part of the CDR3 DNA is TGTGCCAGCAGCCCAGGGGCTAACTATGGC. Its translation: CASSPGANYG. The entire CDR3 reads CASSPGANYGYTF.

This clone was recorded many times. The read comes to an end 3 residues before the CDR3 does, leaving the germline J gene to fill in the end. The V gene is TRBV6-2 or TRBV6-3, the J gene TRBJ2-5; D ambiguous. CDR3 length: 15 amino acids. Per germline, CDR1 MNHEY and CDR2 SVGEGT. Deletions cut 6 bases from V and 0 bases from J, with 14 bases between. CDR3 bases read: TGTGCCAGCAGAAAACGATCAGAGTACCAAGAGACC. This gives the protein CASRKRSEYQET. The full-length CDR3 reads as CASRKRSEYQETQYF.

Many counts were recorded for this clone. Read sequence stops 3 residues before the CDR3 end, and the germline J gene provides the missing end. The chain is built from TRBV7-2 and TRBJ1-1; 7 nucleotides line up with TRBD1. V was clipped by 5 bases and J by 1 base; unmatched bases: 4. This CDR3 spans 14 amino acids. CDR1 is SGHTA, CDR2 FQGNSA, per germline. The CDR3 protein is CASSGGGGNTEAFF. CDR3 DNA (partial): TGTGCCAGCAGCGGAGGGGGCGGGAACACTGAA. Complete variable domain (other parts from reference TRBV7-2 and TRBJ1-1): GAGVSQSPSNKVTEKGKDVELRCDPISGHTALYWYRQSLGQGLEFLIYFQGNSAPDKSGLPSDRFSAERTGGSVSTLTIQRTQQEDSAVYLCASSGGGGNTEAFFGQGTRLTVV.

This clone has a handful of counts. From the germline J gene comes the end of the CDR3, since the read stops 3 residues before it. The V gene is TRBV20-1, the J gene TRBJ2-7; 9 nucleotides line up with TRBD1. The CDR3 is 15 residues long. Trimming removed 0 bases from V and 3 bases from J; junction bases left unmatched: 6. Germline assignment: CDR1 DFQATT and CDR2 SNEGSKA (reference sequence). The CDR3 here is CSAREVGTGNYEQYF. The CDR3 bases that were read are TGCAGTGCTAGAGAAGTTGGGACAGGGAACTACGAG.

This clone was recorded many times. The read halts 3 residues ahead of the CDR3 end, with the missing end drawn from the germline J gene. The gene calls are TRBV18 and TRBJ1-6, with D possibly TRBD1 on 5 matching bases. The CDR3 loop spans 15 amino acids. Germline loops: CDR1 KGHSH, CDR2 LQKENI. The V end was cut by 4 bases, the J end by 7 bases, with 14 bases between. The covered CDR3 bases are TGTGCCAGCTCACGGGGCCCCCCCGACAATTCACCC. This codes for CASSRGPPDNSP. The full CDR3 protein is CASSRGPPDNSPLHF.

This clone has at least ten counts. The sequenced fragment ends 3 residues before the CDR3 boundary, so the rest is inferred from the germline J gene. The gene calls are TRBV7-9 and TRBJ2-3, with D tentatively TRBD1 (6 bases). The CDR3 covers 15 residues. CDR1 is SEHNR and CDR2 is FQNEAQ in the germline V gene (reference sequence). Trimming pared 7 bases from V and 5 bases from J, leaving 19 bases between. The chain's CDR3 is CASTQAGAIIDTQYF. CDR3 DNA (partial): TGTGCCAGCACCCAGGCAGGGGCTATCATAGATACG. Filled out from reference TRBV7-9 and TRBJ2-3, the complete variable domain reads DTGVSQNPRHKITKRGQNVTFRCDPISEHNRLYWYRQTLGQGPEFLTYFQNEAQLEKSRLLSDRFSAERPKGSFSTLEIQRTEQGDSAMYLCASTQAGAIIDTQYFGPGTRLTVL.

This clone was recorded at least ten times. The read comes to an end 3 residues before the CDR3 does, leaving the germline J gene to fill in the end. The V call is TRBV11-1, the J call TRBJ2-5, with D possibly matching TRBD2 (5 bases). This CDR3 spans 13 amino acids. Trimming stripped 6 bases from V and 5 bases from J, with 13 bases between. Germline values: CDR1 SGHAT, CDR2 FQDESV (reference sequence). CDR3 bases read: TGTGCCAGCAGTCAAACTAGAGAGGAGACC. Translation: CASSQTREET. The entire CDR3 reads CASSQTREETQYF.

About this clone: The read ends 3 residues shy of where the CDR3 ends; the end is completed using the germline J gene. The chain employs TRBV6-2 or TRBV6-3 and TRBJ2-3, with D perhaps matching TRBD1 (6 bases). CDR3 length: 13 amino acids. Germline CDR1 is MNHEY and CDR2 is SVGEGT. The covered CDR3 bases are TGTGCCAGCAGTAAAGGGGGAAAGGAGACG. Its protein is CASSKGGKET. The CDR3 in full is CASSKGGKETQYF.

This clone has a count of ten or more. The read gets to within 3 residues of the CDR3 end, and the germline J gene fills in the rest. Within the sample, other DNA sequences also encode this same CDR3. The chain uses TRBV7-2 and TRBJ1-3, with a weak D call TRBD1 (6 bases). The V and J ends lost 7 bases and 8 bases respectively, with 15 bases between them. This CDR3 comprises 13 residues. Germline CDR1 and CDR2: SGHTA and FQGNSA. The CDR3 loop reads CASTLSQGHTIYF. CDR3 DNA, as far as it was read: TGTGCCAGCACACTATCACAGGGTCACACC.

This clone was found many times. The read terminates 3 residues ahead of where the CDR3 ends, so the germline J gene completes it. The V gene is TRBV2, the J gene TRBJ1-5; TRBD1 matches 9 bases. After removal of 6 bases from V and 3 bases from J, the junction contained 3 bases not matched to a gene. CDR1 is SNHLY, CDR2 FYNNEI, per germline. This CDR3 has 14 residues. CDR3 residues: CASRGQGHNQPQHF. The CDR3 bases that were read are TGTGCCAGCAGGGGACAGGGACACAATCAGCCC.

This clone was seen at least ten times. Incomplete CDR3 DNA: TGCAGTGCTTCTACGGGCCCCATCACTAGAGCAGATACG. As protein: CSASTGPITRADT. From start to end, the CDR3 is CSASTGPITRADTQYF. This chain joins TRBV20-1 and TRBJ2-3; TRBD2 might be the D (5 bases). The CDR3 goes on 3 residues after the read ends, and that part is filled in from the germline J gene. V lost 5 bases and J 4 bases, leaving 22 bases between the germline ends. Germline V gene lookup returns CDR1 DFQATT and CDR2 SNEGSKA (reference sequence). The CDR3 spans 16 residues.

This clone was found many times. The missing CDR3 end, 3 residues past where the read stops, is filled in from the germline J gene. The J gene is TRBJ2-6, the V gene TRBV6-9; 10 nucleotides match TRBD1. This CDR3 is built from 21 residues. V lost 2 bases to trimming and J lost 1 base; unmatched junction nucleotides: 14. Germline V gives CDR1 MNHGY, CDR2 SVAAGI. The CDR3 is CASSYTTGGRRDKSGANVLTF. The part of the CDR3 DNA that was read is TGTGCCAGCAGTTATACGACAGGGGGCCGTCGAGATAAATCTGGGGCCAACGTC.